A single sample is the source of the 25 T cell receptor beta chains below, sequenced in a study of blood T cell repertoires in COVID-19. TCRdb's table, derived via immunoSEQ multiplex PCR, lists solely in-frame clones and lacks some. The sample carries tens of thousands of clones, about 91% recorded once. Sequenced material: peripheral blood. The origin of the receptors is an older man with acute or convalescent COVID-19.

This clone appeared a few times. The chain is built from TRBV11-2 and TRBJ2-1; 7 bases agree with TRBD2. Germline assignment: CDR1 SGHAT and CDR2 FQNNGV. V was pared by 2 bases and J by 7 bases, with 8 bases of the junction left unmatched. This CDR3 has 15 amino acids. This chain's CDR3 is CASSLRWEGLNEQFF. CDR3 DNA sequence: TGTGCCAGCAGCTTAAGGTGGGAGGGCCTTAATGAGCAGTTCTTC.

This clone came up a few times. DNA for the CDR3: TGTGCCAGCGTACGGGACTCCCAAGAGACCCAGTACTTC. It codes for CASVRDSQETQYF. The V call is TRBV11-1, the J call TRBJ2-5; tentative D call: TRBD2 (6 bases). The V and J ends lost 8 bases and 1 base respectively, with 11 bases between them. This CDR3 contains 13 residues. Germline V CDR1 and CDR2: SGHAT, FQDESV (reference sequence). Full variable domain (remainder filled in from reference TRBV11-1 and TRBJ2-5): EAEVAQSPRYKITEKSQAVAFWCDPISGHATLYWYRQILGQGPELLVQFQDESVVDDSQLPKDRFSAERLKGVDSTLKIQPAELGDSAMYLCASVRDSQETQYFGPGTRLLVL.

V gene TRBV2 combines with J gene TRBJ1-4; 8 nucleotides line up with TRBD1. The CDR3 runs 15 residues. Germline V gives CDR1 SNHLY, CDR2 FYNNEI. The V gene end was trimmed by 5 bases and the J gene end by 7 bases; junction bases not matched to a gene: 9. The chain's CDR3 is CASSQGQGGGEKLFF. The CDR3 nucleotides are TGTGCCAGCAGTCAAGGACAGGGTGGTGGTGAAAAACTGTTTTTT.

The rearrangement links TRBV12-5 to TRBJ2-5; D gene unclear. Germline V gene data show CDR1 as LGHNT and CDR2 as FRNRAP. The CDR3 covers 11 residues. Trimming removed 5 bases at V and 4 bases at J, with 5 bases between. The CDR3 DNA sequence: TGTGCTAGTGGTGAGAGAGAGACCCAGTACTTC. This sequence encodes CASGERETQYF.

The chain joins TRBV4-3 to TRBJ2-3, with TRBD1 as a possible D gene (6 bases). The V and J ends lost 4 bases and 1 base respectively, with 12 bases between them. The CDR3 totals 15 residues. CDR1 LGHNA and CDR2 YSLEER come from the germline V gene. DNA for the CDR3: TGCGCCAGCAGCCTCGAACCAGGGGGCACAGATACGCAGTATTTT. It encodes CASSLEPGGTDTQYF.

The J gene is TRBJ2-1, the V gene TRBV4-3, with D maybe TRBD2 (6 bases). The CDR3 length is 18 residues. CDR1 is LGHNA and CDR2 is YSLEER in the germline V gene. Deletions cut 0 bases from V and 7 bases from J, with 22 bases between. CDR3 residues: CASSQDVRSGSYRNEQFF. The CDR3 nucleotides are TGCGCCAGCAGCCAAGACGTGAGGAGCGGGTCATACCGGAATGAGCAGTTCTTC.

The chain joins TRBV5-4 to TRBJ2-2; 7 positions agree with TRBD2. Germline V gene lookup returns CDR1 SGHNT and CDR2 YYREEE (reference sequence). Trimming cost V 3 bases and J 3 bases; bases outside gene matches: 5. This CDR3 spans 15 amino acids. CDR3 bases: TGTGCCAGCAGCTCGCGGGAGAGGCACACCGGGGAGCTGTTTTTT. This codes for CASSSRERHTGELFF.

J is TRBJ2-5 and V is TRBV4-3; TRBD2 aligns across 7 bases. This CDR3 comprises 16 residues. Germline lookup yields CDR1 LGHNA and CDR2 YSLEER. J was trimmed by 3 bases and V by 1 base; bases with no gene match: 8. The CDR3 region is CASSQAGGSGEETQYF. The CDR3 DNA follows: TGCGCCAGCAGCCAAGCCGGCGGGAGCGGGGAAGAGACCCAGTACTTC.

The CDR3 protein is CASSPGGDSGNTIYF. CDR3 bases: TGTGCCAGCAGCCCTGGCGGAGACAGCGGAAACACCATATATTTT. This chain joins TRBV11-3 and TRBJ1-3; D is perhaps TRBD1 (5 bases). Germline CDR1 is SGHNT and CDR2 is YENEEA. V lost 5 bases, J lost 4 bases, and 15 bases lay in between. CDR3 size: 15 residues.

This chain connects TRBV5-1 to TRBJ1-1; the D is unclear. Looked up from germline, CDR1 is SGHRS and CDR2 is YFSETQ. V lost 2 bases and J 0 bases, leaving 8 bases between the germline ends. This CDR3 contains 14 residues. Written as DNA, the CDR3 is TGCGCCAGCAGCTTCGGCAGGATGAACACTGAAGCTTTCTTT. Protein product: CASSFGRMNTEAFF.

The rearrangement links TRBV10-3 to TRBJ2-1, with TRBD2 identical over 11 bases. The CDR3 has 17 amino acids. Germline CDR1 ENHRY, CDR2 SYGVKD. Germline trimming cut 6 bases from V and 3 bases from J; bases unmatched to any gene: 10. The CDR3 sequence: CAISQIAGGPLYNEQFF. The CDR3 DNA reads as TGTGCCATCAGCCAGATAGCGGGAGGGCCTCTCTACAATGAGCAGTTCTTC.

The V gene is TRBV7-2, the J gene TRBJ2-1; 9 positions match TRBD2. The trim removed 5 bases at V and 10 bases at J, leaving 6 bases unmatched. The CDR3 extends over 13 amino acids. Germline V gives CDR1 SGHTA, CDR2 FQGNSA. The CDR3 reads CASSPLAGTEQFF. In DNA, the CDR3 is TGTGCCAGCAGCCCCCTAGCGGGGACCGAGCAGTTCTTC.

This chain connects TRBV7-2 to TRBJ1-2, with D maybe TRBD1 (5 bases). Trimming cost V 5 bases and J 0 bases, with 19 bases left between them. This CDR3 contains 17 residues. The germline CDR1 and CDR2 sequences are SGHTA and FQGNSA. The CDR3 DNA is TGTGCCAGCAGCCCAAGCTCGGGGGAACTAGCTAACTATGGCTACACCTTC. Translation: CASSPSSGELANYGYTF.

This clone was recorded only once. CDR3 residues: CASSPRQGAATNEKLFF. CDR3 coding DNA: TGTGCCAGCAGCCCCCGACAGGGGGCTGCAACTAATGAAAAACTGTTTTTT. J is TRBJ1-4 and V is TRBV7-9, with 10 bases identical to TRBD1. V lost 5 bases and J lost 0; bases outside the gene matches: 6. Germline CDR1 and CDR2: SEHNR and FQNEAQ (reference sequence). CDR3 size: 17 residues.

The genes are TRBV18 and TRBJ1-5; D not resolved. Trimming cost V 2 bases and J 3 bases, with 8 bases left between them. The CDR3 covers 14 residues. Germline V lookup: CDR1 KGHSH, CDR2 LQKENI. CDR3 bases: TGTGCCAGCTCACCATCCGGGGTCAATCAGCCCCAGCATTTT. Translated: CASSPSGVNQPQHF.

The genes are TRBV7-5 and TRBJ2-1; the table assigns TRBD2, which was not confirmed against the DNA. TRBV7-5 counts as a pseudogene. The CDR3 totals 17 residues. CDR3 in DNA: TGTGCCAGAAGCCCGGGACTAGCGGGAAGTTTTTACAATGAGCAGTTCTTC. The encoded protein is CARSPGLAGSFYNEQFF.

This clone turned up a few times. The rearrangement joins TRBV6-5 to TRBJ2-1, with TRBD2 matching over 8 bases. Germline trimming cut 2 bases from V and 8 bases from J; bases unmatched to any gene: 5. The CDR3 has 14 amino acids. Germline CDR1 MNHEY, CDR2 SVGAGI. The CDR3 protein is CASSYLGLGDEQFF. In DNA form, the CDR3 reads TGTGCCAGCAGTTACCTGGGACTAGGGGATGAGCAGTTCTTC.

The chain recombines TRBV9 with TRBJ1-2; D gene unclear. This CDR3 comprises 12 residues. Germline V gene lookup returns CDR1 SGDLS and CDR2 YYNGEE. V lost 1 base to trimming and J lost 7 bases, with 8 bases between them. CDR3 DNA: TGTGCCAGCAGCGTAAGCGGAGGTGGCTACACCTTC. Its protein product is CASSVSGGGYTF.

The chain has TRBV7-2 and TRBJ2-2, with D tentatively TRBD1 (6 bases). Germline V gene data show CDR1 as SGHTA and CDR2 as FQGNSA. With 6 bases removed from V and 5 bases from J, the gap between germline ends came to 13 bases. The CDR3 extends over 14 amino acids. The CDR3 region is CASSPGHLTGELFF. CDR3 nucleotide sequence: TGTGCCAGCAGTCCGGGACACCTGACCGGGGAGCTGTTTTTT.

The chain employs TRBV5-1 and TRBJ1-1; TRBD1 matches 7 bases. J was trimmed by 0 bases and V by 4 bases; bases with no gene match: 6. The CDR3 length is 15 residues. The germline gives CDR1 SGHRS, CDR2 YFSETQ. CDR3 sequence: CASSPRTGLNTEAFF. In DNA, the CDR3 is TGCGCCAGCAGCCCCAGGACAGGTTTGAACACTGAAGCTTTCTTT.

The genes are TRBV6-5 and TRBJ1-2, with 9 nucleotides matching TRBD1. The CDR3 is 15 residues long. The V gene end was trimmed by 4 bases and the J gene end by 3 bases; junction bases not matched to a gene: 6. Germline V gene sequence: CDR1 MNHEY, CDR2 SVGAGI. CDR3 region: CASSFLRDRDYGYTF. DNA of the CDR3: TGTGCCAGCAGTTTCCTCCGGGACAGGGACTATGGCTACACCTTC.

The genes are TRBV3-1 (or the pseudogene TRBV3-2) and TRBJ2-1; 7 bases are shared with TRBD2. Per germline, CDR1 LGHDT and CDR2 YNNKEL (reference sequence). This CDR3 spans 15 amino acids. The J segment lost 12 bases and the V segment lost 2 bases, leaving 13 bases of the junction unmatched. This CDR3 is CASSQNAPGGYGQFF. Here the CDR3 DNA reads TGTGCCAGCAGCCAAAATGCCCCCGGGGGGTACGGGCAGTTCTTC.

This sequence joins TRBV11-3 and TRBJ2-3; 9 nucleotides align to TRBD2. Trimming took 5 bases from V and 2 from J; bases not matched to a gene: 8. Germline V CDR1 and CDR2: SGHNT, YENEEA. This CDR3 has 16 residues. The CDR3 sequence is CASSPGTSQYTDTQYF. The CDR3 region has the DNA TGTGCCAGCAGCCCGGGGACTAGCCAATACACAGATACGCAGTATTTT.

This chain connects TRBV6-2 or TRBV6-3 to TRBJ2-1; D ambiguous. Germline CDR1 MNHEY, CDR2 SVGEGT. The CDR3 totals 15 residues. Trimming cost V 2 bases and J 12 bases, with 20 bases left between them. CDR3 loop: CASSYKPSAEGWQFF. CDR3 nucleotide sequence: TGTGCCAGCAGTTACAAACCCTCGGCGGAAGGATGGCAGTTCTTC.

The CDR3 loop is CASSPAGNQPQHF. CDR3 nucleotides: TGTGCCAGCTCACCTGCAGGAAATCAGCCCCAGCATTTT. The chain combines TRBV18 with TRBJ1-5; the D is unclear. This CDR3 is built from 13 residues. CDR1 and CDR2 (germline): KGHSH, LQKENI. The V gene lost 3 bases and the J gene lost 4 bases, with 7 bases spanning the gap.